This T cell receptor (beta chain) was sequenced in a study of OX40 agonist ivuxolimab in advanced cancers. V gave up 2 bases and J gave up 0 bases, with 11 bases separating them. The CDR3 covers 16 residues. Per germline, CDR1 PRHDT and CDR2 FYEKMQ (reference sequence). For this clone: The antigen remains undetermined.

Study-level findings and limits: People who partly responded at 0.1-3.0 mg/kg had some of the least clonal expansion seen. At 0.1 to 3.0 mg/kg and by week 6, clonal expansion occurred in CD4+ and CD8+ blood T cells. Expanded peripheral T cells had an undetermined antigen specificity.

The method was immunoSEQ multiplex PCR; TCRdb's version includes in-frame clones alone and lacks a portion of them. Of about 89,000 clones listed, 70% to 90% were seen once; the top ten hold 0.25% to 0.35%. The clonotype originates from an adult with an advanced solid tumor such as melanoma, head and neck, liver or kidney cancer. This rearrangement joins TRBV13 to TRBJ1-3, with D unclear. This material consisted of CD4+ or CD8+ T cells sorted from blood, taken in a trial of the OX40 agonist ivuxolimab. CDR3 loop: CASSLRPGASGNTIYF. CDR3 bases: TGTGCCAGCAGCTTACGCCCGGGTGCCTCTGGAAACACCATATATTTT.